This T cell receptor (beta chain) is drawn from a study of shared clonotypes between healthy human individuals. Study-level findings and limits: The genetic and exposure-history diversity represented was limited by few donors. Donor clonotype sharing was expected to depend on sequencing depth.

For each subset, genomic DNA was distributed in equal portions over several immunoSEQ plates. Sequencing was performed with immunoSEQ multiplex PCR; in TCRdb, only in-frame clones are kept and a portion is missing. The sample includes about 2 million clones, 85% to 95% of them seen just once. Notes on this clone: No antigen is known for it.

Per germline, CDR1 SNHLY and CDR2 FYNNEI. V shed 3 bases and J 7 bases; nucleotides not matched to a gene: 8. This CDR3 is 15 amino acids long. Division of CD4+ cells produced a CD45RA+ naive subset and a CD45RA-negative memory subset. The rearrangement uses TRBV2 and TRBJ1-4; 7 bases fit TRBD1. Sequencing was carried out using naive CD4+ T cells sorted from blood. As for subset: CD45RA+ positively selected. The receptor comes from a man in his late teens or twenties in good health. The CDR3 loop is CASSETGSGSEKLFF. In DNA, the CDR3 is TGTGCCAGCAGTGAGACAGGGTCGGGGAGTGAAAAACTGTTTTTT.